The rows below give T cell receptor beta chains drawn from one sample of a study of T cells after yellow fever vaccination. One entry per CDR3 protein, called by TCRdb with MiXCR from the 5' RACE reads. Seen here are 450,000 to 650,000 distinct CDR3 sequences, 21% observed once, and the top ten hold roughly a sixth. This material consisted of PBMCs, taken about 21 days after the first yellow fever vaccination. The receptors derive from a man aged 18 to 30 who received the YFV17D yellow fever vaccine. Each CDR3 is given with its conserved first and last residue. A D gene is named only where the DNA matches it firmly. Only part of the rows carry a size: once, few, many, or a class if the clone is expanded.

clone size | J gene | V gene | D gene | CDR3 DNA | CDR3 protein
- | TRBJ1-4 | TRBV15 | - | TGTGCCACCAGCAGACAAGCAACTAATGAAAAACTGTTTTTT | CATSRQATNEKLFF
few | TRBJ1-3 | TRBV29-1 | - | TGCAGCGTTGGGCTCCCCGGGTTTGGAAACACCATATATTTT | CSVGLPGFGNTIYF
few | TRBJ2-1 | TRBV5-6 | TRBD2 | TGTGCCAGCAGCCCCCTTCGGGGGGAGTACAATGAGCAGTTCTTC | CASSPLRGEYNEQFF
- | TRBJ2-7 | TRBV4-1 | - | TGCGCCAGCAGCCAATTTCAGGGCGAGTTCTACGAGCAGTACTTC | CASSQFQGEFYEQYF
- | TRBJ1-1 | TRBV29-1 | - | TGCAGCGTTGCAGAAAACACTGAAGCTTTCTTT | CSVAENTEAFF
few | TRBJ1-4 | TRBV12-3/TRBV12-4 | - | TGTGCCAGCAGCGCGGGCCTTAATGAAAAACTGTTTTTT | CASSAGLNEKLFF
- | TRBJ2-1 | TRBV7-9 | - | TGTGCCAGCAGCCCGAGTCCTAGCCTCCGAGATGAGCAGTTCTTC | CASSPSPSLRDEQFF
many | TRBJ2-2 | TRBV7-3 | - | TGTGCCAGCGGATCGGACAGTAATACCGGGGAGCTGTTTTTT | CASGSDSNTGELFF
- | TRBJ2-1 | TRBV12-3/TRBV12-4 | - | TGTGCCAGCAGTTTACGGACCTCTTTTGAGCAGTTCTTC | CASSLRTSFEQFF
- | TRBJ2-2 | TRBV12-3/TRBV12-4 | - | TGTGCCAGTCACGGGGATACCGGGGAGCTGTTTTTT | CASHGDTGELFF
- | TRBJ1-6 | TRBV20-1 | - | TGCTGTGCTTGGGGCGATGCTCTGGCCCATAATTCACCCCTCCACTTT | CCAWGDALAHNSPLHF
few | TRBJ2-1 | TRBV7-9 | - | TGTGCCAGCAGCTCCGGGACACCCTACAATGAGCAGTTCTTC | CASSSGTPYNEQFF
- | TRBJ1-2 | TRBV13 | - | TGTGCCAGCAGCCGTCGGACAGTGGCGAACTATGGCTACACCTTC | CASSRRTVANYGYTF
many | TRBJ2-7 | TRBV5-1 | TRBD2 | TGCGCCAGCAGCTTGGAACTAGCGGGGGTTTACGAGCAGTACTTC | CASSLELAGVYEQYF
few | TRBJ1-2 | TRBV18 | TRBD1 | TGTGCCAGCTCACCAAAATCGACAGGGACGAACTATGGCTACACCTTC | CASSPKSTGTNYGYTF
- | TRBJ2-1 | TRBV7-9 | TRBD1 | TGTGCCAGCAGCTCTACAGGGGTCTCTACCTACAATGAGCAGTTCTTC | CASSSTGVSTYNEQFF
- | TRBJ2-7 | TRBV20-1 | TRBD2 | TGCAGTGCTAATAAGGGCCGGGGGGGCGAACCTTACGAGCAGTACTTC | CSANKGRGGEPYEQYF
few | TRBJ2-1 | TRBV7-2 | - | TGTGCCAGCAGCTTAGGCCGCGGGCGGGGTTACAATGAGCAGTTCTTC | CASSLGRGRGYNEQFF
- | TRBJ1-2 | TRBV7-2 | TRBD1 | TGTGCCAGCAGGGATACAGGGGGCGCTGGCTATGGCTACACCTTC | CASRDTGGAGYGYTF
many | TRBJ1-5 | TRBV4-2 | - | TGTGCCAGCAGCCAAGAGTGGGGCGGCCAGCCCCAGCATTTT | CASSQEWGGQPQHF
- | TRBJ1-2 | TRBV5-1 | - | TGCGCCAGCAGCTGGCAAGGTGGCGACTATGGCTACACCTTC | CASSWQGGDYGYTF
- | TRBJ1-3 | TRBV11-2 | - | TGTGCCAGCAGCTTACTTCTGGCCCGCTCTGGAAACACCATATATTTT | CASSLLLARSGNTIYF
- | TRBJ1-1 | TRBV27 | - | TGTGCCAGCCGACCGCGGGGGAACGCGAACACTGAAGCTTTCTTT | CASRPRGNANTEAFF
- | TRBJ2-5 | TRBV4-2 | TRBD2 | TGTGCCAGCAGCCGAGGGAGCGGGGGTCCCGAGACCCAGTACTTC | CASSRGSGGPETQYF
- | TRBJ1-1 | TRBV3-1 | - | TGTGCCAGCAGACCCCGACAGCTGAACACTGAAGCTTTCTTT | CASRPRQLNTEAFF
- | TRBJ2-3 | TRBV2 | - | TGTGCCAGCAGTAAAGGGCTCTTCTCCACAGATACGCAGTATTTT | CASSKGLFSTDTQYF
- | TRBJ1-2 | TRBV14 | TRBD1 | TGTGCCAGCAGCCAACTCGGGACAGGAGGGTTCTATGGCTACACCTTC | CASSQLGTGGFYGYTF
- | TRBJ2-3 | TRBV19 | - | TGTGCCGCTGGGGCGCCCAGAGGAGATACGCAGTATTTT | CAAGAPRGDTQYF
- | TRBJ2-5 | TRBV12-3/TRBV12-4 | - | TGTGCCAGCTGTGTCAGGGCGACCCAAGAGACCCAGTACTTC | CASCVRATQETQYF
few | TRBJ1-3 | TRBV5-1 | TRBD1 | TGCGCCAGCAGCTACAGGGGAACTGGAAACACCATATATTTT | CASSYRGTGNTIYF
many | TRBJ1-3 | TRBV5-1 | - | TGCGCCAGCAGCTTGGAGGCAGCTGGAAACACCATATATTTT | CASSLEAAGNTIYF
- | TRBJ2-3 | TRBV10-3 | TRBD1 | TGTGCCATCAGGACGGACAGGGGGTCGGCAGATACGCAGTATTTT | CAIRTDRGSADTQYF
once | TRBJ1-6 | TRBV4-2 | - | TGTGCCAGCAGCCAGATGGACCCAAGGGTAAACCGGGATTCACCCCTCCACTTT | CASSQMDPRVNRDSPLHF
- | TRBJ2-7 | TRBV7-9 | - | TGTGCCAGCAGTTCACTACAGGGTCGGTTCTACGAGCAGTACTTC | CASSSLQGRFYEQYF
- | TRBJ2-5 | TRBV4-2 | - | TGTGCCAGCAGCCAAGGGAGGCTCAGGGAAGAGAACCAGTACTTC | CASSQGRLREENQYF
- | TRBJ1-1 | TRBV19 | - | TGTGCCAGGAGAAATCGGGACTCCTTAAACACTGAAGCTTTCTTT | CARRNRDSLNTEAFF
few | TRBJ2-1 | TRBV5-1 | - | TGCGCCAGCAGCTATTCCCCAGGGTATGAGCAGTTCTTC | CASSYSPGYEQFF
many | TRBJ1-2 | TRBV7-9 | - | TGTGCCAATTTAGGGGAGACGACTAACTATGGCTACACCTTC | CANLGETTNYGYTF
- | TRBJ1-3 | TRBV12-3/TRBV12-4 | - | TGTGCCAGCAGTTTTCCCCACCGGGGAAACACCATATATTTT | CASSFPHRGNTIYF
- | TRBJ1-2 | TRBV5-4 | - | TGTGCCAGCAGCAAGGAAGGGACGGCTAGCTATGGCTACACCTTC | CASSKEGTASYGYTF
few | TRBJ1-1 | TRBV9 | - | TGTGCCAGCAGCTCCAGATTGAACACTGAAGCTTTCTTT | CASSSRLNTEAFF
few | TRBJ1-6 | TRBV7-9 | - | TGTGCCAGCAGCCCCCCTACTTCACCCCTCCACTTT | CASSPPTSPLHF
few | TRBJ2-3 | TRBV10-1 | - | TGCGCCAGCAGTGAGGCGGGGTACTCAGATACGCAGTATTTT | CASSEAGYSDTQYF
few | TRBJ2-2 | TRBV7-2 | - | TGTGCCAGCAGCGGAGCGGTGACCGGGGAGCTGTTTTTT | CASSGAVTGELFF
- | TRBJ1-6 | TRBV5-1 | - | TGCGCCAGCAGTGAAGATGGTCGTACTGCGGCACCCCTCCACTTT | CASSEDGRTAAPLHF
few | TRBJ2-1 | TRBV7-2 | - | TGTGCCAGCAGCCCCTCTGCTCCGGGCTACAATGAGCAGTTCTTC | CASSPSAPGYNEQFF
- | TRBJ2-3 | TRBV24-1 | TRBD2 | TGTGCCACCAGTGATTTGCGAGCGGGGGCCCTCGGGGATACGCAGTATTTT | CATSDLRAGALGDTQYF
few | TRBJ2-5 | TRBV9 | TRBD2 | TGTGCCAGCAGCCCTCGGCTAGCGGGAGAGCAAGAGACCCAGTACTTC | CASSPRLAGEQETQYF